The 31 T cell receptor beta chains below all came from one sample that was sequenced in a study of shared clonotypes between healthy human individuals. Repertoires were generated with immunoSEQ multiplex PCR, while TCRdb's copy carries only in-frame clones and drops some. The repertoire holds a few million clones, around nine tenths seen once, with roughly 0.14% in the top ten. The sample was naive CD4+ T cells sorted from blood. The subset was: CD45RA+ positively selected. The receptors come from a man between 18 and 29 years old in good health.

The sample holds one count of this clone. For the CDR3, the DNA is TGTGCCAGCAGCAACGCAGCGGGACAGGACGGTGAAAAACTGTTTTTT. Protein sequence: CASSNAAGQDGEKLFF. J is TRBJ1-4 and V is TRBV21-1; the D call of TRBD1 is as the table states it, not checked on the DNA. TRBV21-1 is reported as a pseudogene. The CDR3 is made up of 16 amino acids.

This chain joins TRBV7-9 and TRBJ1-5; D remains ambiguous. Germline loops: CDR1 SEHNR, CDR2 FQNEAQ (reference sequence). This CDR3 has 14 residues. V lost 1 base and J lost 4, with 8 bases in between. The CDR3 sequence is CASSLDLVNQPQHF. The CDR3 region has the DNA TGTGCCAGCAGCTTAGATCTGGTGAATCAGCCCCAGCATTTT.

This chain joins TRBV9 and TRBJ2-7, with D possibly matching TRBD2 (5 bases). Germline CDR1 reads SGDLS; CDR2 reads YYNGEE. The CDR3 covers 14 residues. Trimming cost V 0 bases and J 0 bases, with 7 bases left between them. The CDR3 is CASSVVSDSYEQYF. The CDR3 DNA follows: TGTGCCAGCAGCGTAGTTAGCGACTCCTACGAGCAGTACTTC.

This clone appeared once. This chain links TRBV14 with TRBJ2-1; D may correspond to TRBD1 or TRBD2 (5 bases each). V was clipped by 1 base and J by 4 bases, with 14 bases between them. In germline, CDR1 is SGHDN, CDR2 FVKESK. The CDR3 runs 16 residues. The CDR3 DNA reads as TGTGCCAGCAGCCAAGTCGAGGGGCCGTCGTACAATGAGCAGTTCTTC. This codes for CASSQVEGPSYNEQFF.

The chain combines TRBV28 with TRBJ2-7; 9 bases line up with TRBD1. Germline CDR1 reads MDHEN; CDR2 reads SYDVKM. The CDR3 is made up of 16 amino acids. Trimming removed 6 bases from V and 0 bases from J; junction bases left unmatched: 9. CDR3 residues: CASRDGQGPLSYEQYF. CDR3 DNA sequence: TGTGCCAGCAGAGACGGACAGGGGCCCCTCTCCTACGAGCAGTACTTC.

The V and J genes are TRBV4-3 and TRBJ2-7; 10 nucleotides align to TRBD2. The germline V gene has CDR1 LGHNA and CDR2 YSLEER. This CDR3 region has 17 residues. V dropped 0 bases and J dropped 0; count of bases not matched to a gene: 5. The CDR3 here is CASSQDLRTSGSYEQYF. The CDR3 bases are TGCGCCAGCAGCCAAGATCTCCGGACTAGCGGCTCCTACGAGCAGTACTTC.

As DNA, the CDR3 is TGTGCCAGCAGCCCCGGGACTAGCGGGATTTACGAGCAGTACTTC. Its translation is CASSPGTSGIYEQYF. The chain is built from TRBV5-6 and TRBJ2-5; TRBD2 matches 13 bases. The assigned J gene may be wrong: the sequence end matches TRBJ2-7 better. The CDR3 is 15 amino acids. Germline CDR1 reads SGHDT; CDR2 reads YYEEEE.

The rearrangement joins TRBV2 to TRBJ2-3; 10 bases line up with TRBD2. CDR3 length: 15 residues. Germline CDR1 and CDR2: SNHLY and FYNNEI. V lost 6 bases, J lost 2 bases, and 5 bases stayed unmatched. CDR3 bases: TGTGCCAGCAGACCGGGACTAGCGATCACAGATACGCAGTATTTT. Its translation is CASRPGLAITDTQYF.

The chain employs TRBV30 and TRBJ1-2; 9 bases line up with TRBD1. The germline gives CDR1 GTSNPN, CDR2 SVGIG (reference sequence). J was trimmed by 8 bases and V by 4 bases; bases with no gene match: 17. This CDR3 is 16 amino acids long. CDR3: CAWTVLDRGRRGGYTF. The CDR3 DNA follows: TGTGCCTGGACCGTCTTGGACAGGGGTAGACGGGGAGGCTACACCTTC.

The chain recombines TRBV6-5 with TRBJ2-5; TRBD1 matches at 8 bases. Germline V gene sequence: CDR1 MNHEY, CDR2 SVGAGI. Losses at the gene ends were 6 bases for V and 2 bases for J; bases not matched to a gene: 8. CDR3 length: 15 amino acids. CDR3 nucleotides: TGTGCCAGCAGCCGCCCGGGACAGGCTCAAGAGACCCAGTACTTC. It translates to CASSRPGQAQETQYF.

The V and J genes are TRBV5-6 and TRBJ1-1; a possible D gene is TRBD1 (6 bases). The germline V and J ends were trimmed by 1 base and 1 base, with 11 bases remaining between them. This CDR3 has 15 residues. Germline assignment: CDR1 SGHDT and CDR2 YYEEEE. CDR3 coding DNA: TGTGCCAGCAGCTTGTGGTTGGACAGGAACACTGAAGCTTTCTTT. This translates into CASSLWLDRNTEAFF.

The gene calls are TRBV19 and TRBJ2-6, with D possibly being TRBD2 (6 bases). The V end was cut by 3 bases, the J end by 3 bases, with 9 bases between. CDR1 and CDR2 from the germline V gene are LNHDA and SQIVND (reference sequence). This CDR3 contains 15 residues. The chain's CDR3 is CASSISGVGANVLTF. In DNA form, the CDR3 reads TGTGCCAGTAGTATTTCGGGGGTTGGGGCCAACGTCCTGACTTTC.

V gene TRBV4-2 combines with J gene TRBJ2-7, with D possibly being TRBD2 (5 bases). V gave up 7 bases and J gave up 1 base, with 14 bases separating them. The CDR3 contains 14 residues. Germline CDR1 reads LGHNA; CDR2 reads YNFKEQ. CDR3 protein: CASTRELASYEQYF. As DNA, the CDR3 is TGTGCCAGCACCCGCGAGCTAGCTTCCTACGAGCAGTACTTC.

This chain links TRBV4-1 with TRBJ2-1; D is possibly TRBD1 or TRBD2 (5 bases each). Trimming removed 1 base at V and 2 bases at J, with 21 bases between. Germline CDR1 is MGHRA and CDR2 is YSYEKL. This CDR3 comprises 19 residues. The DNA of the CDR3 is TGCGCCAGCAGCCAAGTTTACCCCCTCGGGGCAGGTACCTACAATGAGCAGTTCTTC. It translates to CASSQVYPLGAGTYNEQFF.

J is TRBJ2-1 and V is TRBV7-9; 8 nucleotides align to TRBD2. V was pared by 8 bases and J by 10 bases, with 25 bases of the junction left unmatched. The germline V gene has CDR1 SEHNR and CDR2 FQNEAQ (reference sequence). The CDR3 extends over 18 amino acids. DNA for the CDR3: TGTGCCAGCCGGAGCGGGGGATCGTTGAACGGTCTAGGCGTGGAGCAGTTCTTC. Protein: CASRSGGSLNGLGVEQFF.

The chain joins TRBV11-2 to TRBJ1-6; D remains ambiguous. Germline values: CDR1 SGHAT, CDR2 FQNNGV. CDR3 length: 14 residues. The germline V and J ends were trimmed by 7 bases and 6 bases, with 13 bases remaining between them. The CDR3 DNA reads TGTGCCAGCACCCAAAAGGGTCTTAATTCACCCCTCCACTTT. Its protein is CASTQKGLNSPLHF.

This rearrangement joins TRBV19 to TRBJ1-5; unclear D gene. The CDR3 runs to 12 residues. V was pared by 5 bases and J by 7 bases, with 9 bases between. CDR1 is LNHDA, CDR2 SQIVND, per germline (reference sequence). The DNA of the CDR3 is TGTGCCAGTAGTTTCCGGGAGCAGCCCCAGCATTTT. It translates to CASSFREQPQHF.

The table lists this clone with a count of one. The genes are TRBV9 and TRBJ1-2; D unresolved. Between the trimmed V and J ends, which lost 3 bases and 8 bases, there was a span of 14 bases. This CDR3 is 13 amino acids long. The germline gives CDR1 SGDLS, CDR2 YYNGEE. Here the CDR3 reads CASSGAREEGYTF. DNA of the CDR3: TGTGCCAGCAGCGGGGCAAGGGAGGAAGGCTACACCTTC.

The chain uses TRBV7-9 and TRBJ1-1; tentatively, D is TRBD1 (5 bases). The CDR3 runs 15 residues. V lost 7 bases, J lost 1 base, and 16 bases lay in between. Germline CDR1 and CDR2: SEHNR and FQNEAQ (reference sequence). CDR3 protein: CASINEGWPNTEAFF. The DNA of the CDR3 is TGTGCCAGCATCAACGAGGGGTGGCCGAACACTGAAGCTTTCTTT.

The chain employs TRBV15 and TRBJ1-3, with D possibly TRBD1 on 5 matching bases. Trimming removed 1 base from V and 8 bases from J, with 24 bases in between. This CDR3 contains 18 residues. CDR1 and CDR2 from the germline V gene are LNHNV and YYDKDF (reference sequence). In nucleotides, the CDR3 is TGTGCCACCAGCAGAGCTTCCGGGTTTTGGGGGGAATGGGACACCATATATTTT. Translating gives CATSRASGFWGEWDTIYF.

A note on this clone: Compared with germline, one end of the junction differs, possibly owing to a read error. The rearrangement links TRBV5-4 to TRBJ2-7; D is ambiguous. The V gene's germline CDR1 is SGHNT and CDR2 YYREEE (reference sequence). The CDR3 has 12 amino acids. The CDR3: CASSQPSGFEAF. CDR3 DNA sequence: TGTGCCAGCAGCCAACCATCCGGGTTCGAGGCCTTC.

This clone was recorded only once. The rearrangement uses TRBV25-1 and TRBJ1-2; D gene unclear. Deletions cut 1 base from V and 4 bases from J, with 10 bases between. There are 14 residues in the CDR3. The germline V gene has CDR1 MGHDK and CDR2 SYGVNS. The CDR3 reads CASSELSVSYGYTF. Written as DNA, the CDR3 is TGTGCCAGCAGTGAATTGTCGGTTAGCTATGGCTACACCTTC.

The V and J genes are TRBV5-1 and TRBJ2-5; TRBD1 matches at 8 bases. This CDR3 contains 15 residues. With V trimmed by 4 bases and J by 5 bases, 10 bases remained unmatched. Germline V gives CDR1 SGHRS, CDR2 YFSETQ. The DNA of the CDR3 is TGCGCCAGCAGCGCGCAGGGGGCAACAGGGGAGACCCAGTACTTC. It is translated as CASSAQGATGETQYF.

The chain recombines TRBV6-1 with TRBJ2-5, with D perhaps TRBD2 (6 bases). The CDR3 is 15 amino acids. The germline V gene encodes CDR1 MNHNS and CDR2 SASEGT. The ends were cut back, 7 bases at V and 5 bases at J, with 20 bases in the middle. The CDR3 loop is CASTRQGGTLETQYF. For the CDR3, the DNA is TGTGCCAGCACTAGGCAGGGAGGAACGTTGGAGACCCAGTACTTC.

This sequence joins TRBV5-1 and TRBJ2-5; a possible D gene is TRBD2 (5 bases). The DNA end lines up better with TRBJ2-7; the J call may be wrong. Germline V gives CDR1 SGHRS, CDR2 YFSETQ. CDR3 length equals 13 residues. CDR3: CASSPGFPYEQYF. The CDR3 region has the DNA TGCGCCAGCAGCCCGGGATTTCCTTACGAGCAGTACTTC.

This clone was observed once. The chain joins TRBV11-3 to TRBJ2-1; 7 bases fit TRBD1. V shed 2 bases, J shed 9 bases, and the junction held 7 bases outside the gene matches. The CDR3 contains 14 residues. Germline V gives CDR1 SGHNT, CDR2 YENEEA. CDR3: CASSLHQGESEQFF. The CDR3 nucleotides are TGTGCCAGCAGCTTACATCAGGGGGAGAGTGAGCAGTTCTTC.

The J gene is TRBJ2-2, the V gene TRBV6-5, with D possibly being TRBD1 (6 bases). Germline lookup yields CDR1 MNHEY and CDR2 SVGAGI. V gave up 5 bases and J gave up 5 bases, with 9 bases separating them. This CDR3 region has 13 residues. In DNA, the CDR3 is TGTGCCAGCAGTACGCAGGGGACCGGGGAGCTGTTTTTT. Translating it yields CASSTQGTGELFF.

This clone was seen more than once but under ten times. The rearrangement uses TRBV11-2 and TRBJ2-5, with 10 bases matching TRBD1. The CDR3 sequence is 14 residues long. Germline V CDR1 and CDR2: SGHAT, FQNNGV. V was clipped by 5 bases and J by 4 bases; unmatched bases: 4. Here the CDR3 DNA reads TGTGCCAGCAGCACTCGGACAGGGGGAGAGACCCAGTACTTC. This encodes CASSTRTGGETQYF.

The chain links TRBV5-1 to TRBJ1-2, with 10 bases identical to TRBD1. This CDR3 has 14 amino acids. Germline V gene sequence: CDR1 SGHRS, CDR2 YFSETQ. V shed 4 bases and J 8 bases; nucleotides not matched to a gene: 8. CDR3 residues: CASSPDRGLGGYTF. The CDR3 DNA reads as TGCGCCAGCAGCCCCGACAGGGGGCTCGGGGGCTACACCTTC.

The chain carries TRBV27 and TRBJ1-2; D ambiguous. Trimming removed 5 bases from V and 2 bases from J, with 9 bases in between. The CDR3 is 13 amino acids. Germline values: CDR1 MNHEY, CDR2 SMNVEV (reference sequence). The CDR3 DNA follows: TGTGCCAGCAGTCCATATTCCAACTATGGCTACACCTTC. As protein: CASSPYSNYGYTF.

The genes are TRBV19 and TRBJ2-2, with 7 bases identical to TRBD2. Germline CDR1 is LNHDA and CDR2 is SQIVND (reference sequence). Losses at the gene ends were 2 bases for V and 4 bases for J; bases not matched to a gene: 1. The CDR3 is 14 residues long. The CDR3 DNA reads as TGTGCCAGTAGTATACGGACTAGCACCGGGGAGCTGTTTTTT. It encodes CASSIRTSTGELFF.